This T cell receptor beta chain is from a study of early T cells in non-severe SARS-CoV-2 infection (dated by TCRdb to the early 2020s). Study-wide context: Because TCR sequencing was done on bulk RNA from unsorted whole blood, the alpha and beta chains could not be paired. The full study reports these points: Matching against VDJdb was skewed toward anti-spike CD8 responses, likely underestimated virus-specific expansions, and missed private and CD4 specificities.

This was a case-control study nested in a cohort of healthcare workers in London, UK, who had nasopharyngeal swab PCR tests and blood samples taken every week. Healthcare workers were recruited between 23 and 31 March 2020, during the week of the UK lockdown, and were followed weekly for up to about 15 weeks. The CDR3, cysteine through phenylalanine, is 13 amino acids long. The CDR3 DNA has 39 bases and is translated from base 1. CDR1 and CDR2 were assigned from the germline V gene as WSHSY and SAAADI. Trimming at the junction amounts to 10 bases on V and 3 bases on J, and the germline ends lie 14 bases apart. The library was obtained by 5' RACE. Sequencing used a NextSeq 500. Unique molecular identifiers were attached to individual cDNA molecules in the TCR library protocol so that sequencing error and PCR bias could be corrected. TCR alpha and beta chains were both sequenced, and the abundances of alpha and beta sequences in each sample were closely correlated with each other. In the original analysis: Decombinator V4 was used to perform V gene, J gene and CDR3 annotation of TCR sequences. TCRs were defined as expanded if a significant change between any two time points was detected under a Poisson model with p below 0.0001. Abundances of TCRs were expressed as counts per million after normalisation to the total number of TCRs sequenced in each sample. TRAV1-2 paired with TRAJ12, TRAJ20 or TRAJ33 defined MAIT TCRs, while TRAV10 paired with TRAJ18 defined iNKT TCRs. A search of VDJdb, accessed on 1 November 2021, was run for TCRs annotated to CMV, EBV and SARS-CoV-2, with TCRs annotated for multiple antigens excluded. TCRdb reanalyzed the raw reads on its own, using fastp at Q25 for trimming and MiXCR for clone calling, and kept in-frame beta chains. Every CDR3 protein is listed once, alongside the most common genes and DNA of its rows. These V and J calls derive from TCRdb rather than the authors' analysis. The sample yields 60,000 to 70,000 distinct CDR3 sequences; over 4.5% were counted once. The ten largest clones capture around 5.2% of the sample.

About this clonotype: What this receptor recognizes is not known. Base qualities are not recorded, but no much larger clone differs from it by a single base.

The TCR comes from an adult who was a healthcare worker with PCR-confirmed SARS-CoV-2 infection or an uninfected control (not recorded which). Input material: whole blood. Recombination connected TRBV10-2 to TRBJ2-3; the D gene could be either TRBD1 or TRBD2, each agreeing at 5 bases. DNA sequence: TGCGCCACTTGTGGGGGAATGACAGATACGCAGTATTTT. Its translation is CATCGGMTDTQYF.